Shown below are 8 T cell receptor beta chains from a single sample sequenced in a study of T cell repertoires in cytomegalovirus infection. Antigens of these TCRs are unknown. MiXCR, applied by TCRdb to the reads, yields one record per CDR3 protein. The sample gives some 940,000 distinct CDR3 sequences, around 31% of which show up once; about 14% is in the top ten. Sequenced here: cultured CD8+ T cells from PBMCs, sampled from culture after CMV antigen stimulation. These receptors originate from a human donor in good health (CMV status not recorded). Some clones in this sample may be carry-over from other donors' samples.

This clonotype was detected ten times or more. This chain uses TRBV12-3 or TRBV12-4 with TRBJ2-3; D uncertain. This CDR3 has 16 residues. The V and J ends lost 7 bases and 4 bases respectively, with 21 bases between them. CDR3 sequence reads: CASIKDASYLSDTQYF. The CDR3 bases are TGTGCCAGCATCAAAGACGCGTCTTACCTCTCAGATACGCAGTATTTT.

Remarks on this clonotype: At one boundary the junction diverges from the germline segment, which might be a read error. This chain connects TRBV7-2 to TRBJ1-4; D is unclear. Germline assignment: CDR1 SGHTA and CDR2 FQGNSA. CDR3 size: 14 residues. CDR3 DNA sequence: TGTCCCAGCAGCTTACAAGGGCTCTATGAAAAACTGTTTTTT. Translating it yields CPSSLQGLYEKLFF.

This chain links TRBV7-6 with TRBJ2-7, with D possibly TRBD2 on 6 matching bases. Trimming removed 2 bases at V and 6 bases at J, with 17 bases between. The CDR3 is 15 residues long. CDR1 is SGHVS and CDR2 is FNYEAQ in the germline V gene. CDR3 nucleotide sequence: TGTGCCAGCAGCTTATGGGGCCAGGGAGCGGGCGAGCAGTACTTC. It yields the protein CASSLWGQGAGEQYF.

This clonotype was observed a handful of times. CDR3 DNA: TGTGCCAGCAGTTATTCCCGCAGGGAGGGAGCTTACAATGAGCAGTTCTTC. Protein product: CASSYSRREGAYNEQFF. The chain recombines TRBV6-2 or TRBV6-3 with TRBJ2-1; 7 bases match TRBD2. The J segment lost 4 bases and the V segment lost 3 bases, leaving 12 bases of the junction unmatched. This CDR3 is built from 17 residues. Per the germline V gene, CDR1 is MNHEY and CDR2 is SVGEGT.

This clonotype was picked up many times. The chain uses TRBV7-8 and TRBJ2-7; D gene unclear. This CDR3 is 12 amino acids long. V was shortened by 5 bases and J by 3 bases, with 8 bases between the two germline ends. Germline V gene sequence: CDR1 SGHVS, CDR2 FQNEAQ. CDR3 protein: CASSALLYEQYF. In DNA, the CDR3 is TGTGCCAGCAGCGCACTTCTCTACGAGCAGTACTTC.

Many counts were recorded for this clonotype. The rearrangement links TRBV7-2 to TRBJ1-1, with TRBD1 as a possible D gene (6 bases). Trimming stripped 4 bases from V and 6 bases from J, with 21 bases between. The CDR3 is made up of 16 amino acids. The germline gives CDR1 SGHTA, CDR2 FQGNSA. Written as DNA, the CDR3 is TGTGCCAGCAGCTCGGGGGAAGGGGGGAAGGCGGCTGAAGCTTTCTTT. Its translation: CASSSGEGGKAAEAFF.

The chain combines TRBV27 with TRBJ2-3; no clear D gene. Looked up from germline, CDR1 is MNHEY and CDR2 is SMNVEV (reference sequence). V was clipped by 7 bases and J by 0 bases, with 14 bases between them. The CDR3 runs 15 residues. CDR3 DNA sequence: TGTGCCAGCAATCCCTACTGGTCTAGCACAGATACGCAGTATTTT. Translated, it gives CASNPYWSSTDTQYF.

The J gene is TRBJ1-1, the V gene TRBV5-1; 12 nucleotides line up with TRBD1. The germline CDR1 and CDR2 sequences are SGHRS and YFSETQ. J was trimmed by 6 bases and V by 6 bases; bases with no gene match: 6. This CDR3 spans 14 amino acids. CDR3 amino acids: CASTAGTGGSEAFF. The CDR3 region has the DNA TGCGCCAGCACCGCGGGGACAGGGGGCTCTGAAGCTTTCTTT. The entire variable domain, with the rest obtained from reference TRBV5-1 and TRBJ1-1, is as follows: KAGVTQTPRYLIKTRGQQVTLSCSPISGHRSVSWYQQTPGQGLQFLFEYFSETQRNKGNFPGRFSGRQFSNSRSEMNVSTLELGDSALYLCASTAGTGGSEAFFGQGTRLTVV.